This is a list of T cell receptor beta chains from one sample in a study of CD8+ T cells in alopecia areata. Data came from immunoSEQ multiplex PCR; TCRdb stores just in-frame clones and leaves some out. The repertoire includes 90,000 to 130,000 clones, roughly 60% of them detected once, and more than 20% sits in the top ten. Sequenced input: CD8+ T cells sorted from blood. All receptors derive from a human donor in good health. Each CDR3 is given with its conserved first and last residue. The D gene is left open where the match is weak. The size field is filled for only some rows; it gives once, few, many or a size class.

j_call,d_call,clone_size,v_call,cdr3_nt,cdr3_aa
TRBJ2-7,NA,NA,TRBV5-6,TGTGCCAGCAGCTTTGGTTGGGGAAAGACGTACTTC,CASSFGWGKTYF
TRBJ1-1,NA,NA,TRBV25-1,TGTGCCAGCAGTGAAGGGACTGAAGCTTTCTTT,CASSEGTEAFF
TRBJ1-5,NA,NA,TRBV7-6,TGTGCCAGCAGCTTAGCGGGGGCGAATCAGCCCCAGCATTTT,CASSLAGANQPQHF
TRBJ2-7,NA,NA,TRBV9,TGTGCCAGCAGCGCCTCAGGAGTCCTGGACGAGCAGTACTTC,CASSASGVLDEQYF
TRBJ1-1,NA,NA,TRBV21-1,TGTGCCAGCAGCGGAGGGACAGGGTTTTGTGAAGCTTTCTTT,CASSGGTGFCEAFF
TRBJ2-7,NA,NA,TRBV6-5,TGTGCCAGCAGTTACTCCGAAAGTAACGAGCAGTACTTC,CASSYSESNEQYF
TRBJ1-1,NA,NA,TRBV30,TGTGCCTGGAGTGCCACGGAAGCTTTCTTT,CAWSATEAFF
TRBJ2-7,NA,NA,TRBV29-1,TGCAGCGTCACCGGGACGGAAAGCTCCTACGAGCAGTACTTC,CSVTGTESSYEQYF
TRBJ1-1,NA,NA,TRBV5-4,TGTGCCAGCAGCCTCGGACCGACAGGAGCAATGAACACTGAAGCTTTCTTT,CASSLGPTGAMNTEAFF
TRBJ1-2,TRBD1,NA,TRBV13,TGTGCCAGCAGCCCAGGGACAGGGGGCAAGGACTATGGCTACACCTTC,CASSPGTGGKDYGYTF
TRBJ2-7,NA,NA,TRBV6-5,TGTGCCAGCAGAGACGCAGGGACCTCCTACGAGCAGTACTTC,CASRDAGTSYEQYF
TRBJ2-1,NA,NA,TRBV13,TGTGCCAGCAGCTTAGGACGCGCCGAGCAGTTCTTC,CASSLGRAEQFF
TRBJ2-5,TRBD2,NA,TRBV7-9,TGTGCCAGCAGCTCCGCGGGGGACCCCCAAGAGACCCAGTACTTC,CASSSAGDPQETQYF
TRBJ1-1,TRBD1,NA,TRBV4-1,TGCGCCAGCAGCCACCCGGACAGGGTGGACACTGAAGCTTTCTTT,CASSHPDRVDTEAFF
TRBJ2-7,NA,few,TRBV10-3,TGTGCCATCAGTGATCCAGGGCAGGGAGACCCCTACGAGCAGTACTTC,CAISDPGQGDPYEQYF
TRBJ2-2,NA,few,TRBV4-3,TGCGCCAGCAGCCAAGACCCCGTACGAGGGGAGCTGTTTTTT,CASSQDPVRGELFF
TRBJ2-1,TRBD1,NA,TRBV19,TGTGCCAGTAGCCTACCGGGACAGGGGGCGTATGAGCAGTTCTTC,CASSLPGQGAYEQFF
TRBJ2-1,TRBD1,NA,TRBV9,TGTGCCAGCAGCGTAGAAGGGTCGGGACAGAGTCCCCAGTTCTTC,CASSVEGSGQSPQFF
TRBJ2-5,NA,NA,TRBV6-1,TGTGCCAGCAGTGAAATTGGGGTTGGTAAGACCCAGTACTTC,CASSEIGVGKTQYF
TRBJ2-1,NA,NA,TRBV13,TGTGCCAGTAACTCCTGGGGAGGGACAGAGCAGTTCTTC,CASNSWGGTEQFF
TRBJ2-2,NA,NA,TRBV29-1,TGCAGCGTTACTGCACAAGGGGACGCCGGGGAGCTGTTTTTT,CSVTAQGDAGELFF
TRBJ2-3,TRBD2,NA,TRBV13,TGTGCCAGCAGCTCCGCTAGCGGGGGAAGCACAGATACGCAGTATTTT,CASSSASGGSTDTQYF
TRBJ2-5,NA,NA,TRBV30,TGTGCCTGGAATCGAGGGGGCCAAGAGACCCAGTACTTC,CAWNRGGQETQYF
TRBJ2-7,NA,NA,TRBV7-2,TGTGCCAGCAGCCAGGGACTCGCGAGCTCCTACGAGCAGTACTTC,CASSQGLASSYEQYF
TRBJ2-3,TRBD2,NA,TRBV4-2,TGTGCCAGCAGCCAAGGACAAGGACTAGCGGGGGACACAGATACGCAGTATTTT,CASSQGQGLAGDTDTQYF
TRBJ2-7,NA,NA,TRBV4-3,TGCGCCAGCAGCCAAGTTCCGGGGCAGGGCCTATACGAGCAGTACTTC,CASSQVPGQGLYEQYF
TRBJ1-3,NA,NA,TRBV12-5,TGTGCTAGTGGCCCCGGGGGGGCCTACTCTGGAAACACCATATATTTT,CASGPGGAYSGNTIYF
TRBJ2-3,NA,NA,TRBV5-1,TGCGCCAGCAGCGAGGGGGATGGCCCCAGGGGCGGTACGCAGTATTTT,CASSEGDGPRGGTQYF
TRBJ2-7,TRBD1,once,TRBV5-1,TGCGCCAGCAGCTTGGGGCAGGGGGCAGCCTACGAGCAGTACTTC,CASSLGQGAAYEQYF
TRBJ1-2,TRBD1,NA,TRBV7-9,TGTGCCAGCAGCTCGTGGACAGGGGATGGCTACACCTTC,CASSSWTGDGYTF
TRBJ1-2,TRBD1,few,TRBV29-1,TGCAGCGTTGAATGGAGGGGGCAAGGTGGCTACACCTTC,CSVEWRGQGGYTF
TRBJ2-5,TRBD1,NA,TRBV6-5,TGTGCCAGCAGCCCGGGACAGGGCCACCAAGAGACCCAGTACTTC,CASSPGQGHQETQYF
TRBJ1-3,NA,few,TRBV13,TGTGCCAGCAGCCGACGCGGTCCTGGAAACACCATATATTTT,CASSRRGPGNTIYF
TRBJ1-2,NA,few,TRBV6-5,TGTGCCAGCAGTCCAGGGTCCTATGGCTACACCTTC,CASSPGSYGYTF
TRBJ1-2,TRBD1,few,TRBV5-6,TGTGCCAGCAGTACCTACGACAGGGGCGATGGCTACACCTTC,CASSTYDRGDGYTF
TRBJ2-7,NA,NA,TRBV7-3,TGTGCCAGCAGCTTAGAAGGGCGGGATTCCTACGAGCAGTACTTC,CASSLEGRDSYEQYF
TRBJ2-5,NA,NA,TRBV2,TGTGCCTGTTCAGGACGGCCCGGGGAGACCCAGTACTTC,CACSGRPGETQYF
TRBJ2-3,TRBD2,NA,TRBV18,TGTGCCAGCTCACCTCCGACTAGCGGGGCAGATACGCAGTATTTT,CASSPPTSGADTQYF
TRBJ2-7,TRBD2,NA,TRBV29-1,TGCAGCGTTGAAGGGACTAGCGGGTCCTCCTCCTACGAGCAGTACTTC,CSVEGTSGSSSYEQYF
TRBJ2-3,NA,NA,TRBV5-6,TGTGCCAGCAGCCCCAGGGCGGGGAACACAGATACGCAGTATTTT,CASSPRAGNTDTQYF
TRBJ1-4,NA,NA,TRBV9,TGTGCCAGCAGCTCGCCCAGCTCAACTAATGAAAAACTGTTTTTT,CASSSPSSTNEKLFF
TRBJ2-7,NA,NA,TRBV5-6,TGTGCCAGCAGCCTCGGAACCTACGAGCAGTACTTC,CASSLGTYEQYF
TRBJ1-2,TRBD1,once,TRBV30,TGTGCCTGGAGTGTACCCGTCCTGACAGGGGAGAACTATGGCTACACCTTC,CAWSVPVLTGENYGYTF
TRBJ2-7,NA,NA,TRBV6-6,TGTGCCAGCAGCCCCTACCCCAGACTAGTAGGTTACGAGCAGTACTTC,CASSPYPRLVGYEQYF
TRBJ2-7,TRBD1,NA,TRBV27,TGTGCCAGCAGTTCCCTGGACAGGCCCTACGAGCAGTACTTC,CASSSLDRPYEQYF
TRBJ2-1,NA,few,TRBV28,TGTGCCAGCAGTTTTCGGGACCTGAACAATGAGCAGTTCTTC,CASSFRDLNNEQFF
TRBJ2-7,NA,NA,TRBV5-6,TGTGCCAGCAGCTTGGGGTACTTATACGAGCAGTACTTC,CASSLGYLYEQYF
TRBJ2-2,TRBD1,NA,TRBV7-8,TGTGCCAGCAGCCCCTACAGGGGCCCCTACACCGGGGAGCTGTTTTTT,CASSPYRGPYTGELFF
TRBJ2-3,NA,few,TRBV27,TGTGCCAGCAGTTTATTACTTAGCACAGATACGCAGTATTTT,CASSLLLSTDTQYF
TRBJ2-7,TRBD1,NA,TRBV6-5,TGTGCCAGCAGTTACTTCACAGGGGCCTCCTACGAGCAGTACTTC,CASSYFTGASYEQYF
TRBJ2-5,TRBD2,NA,TRBV7-6,TGTGCCAGCAGCTTAGAAGCGGGGGAAGAGACCCAGTACTTC,CASSLEAGEETQYF